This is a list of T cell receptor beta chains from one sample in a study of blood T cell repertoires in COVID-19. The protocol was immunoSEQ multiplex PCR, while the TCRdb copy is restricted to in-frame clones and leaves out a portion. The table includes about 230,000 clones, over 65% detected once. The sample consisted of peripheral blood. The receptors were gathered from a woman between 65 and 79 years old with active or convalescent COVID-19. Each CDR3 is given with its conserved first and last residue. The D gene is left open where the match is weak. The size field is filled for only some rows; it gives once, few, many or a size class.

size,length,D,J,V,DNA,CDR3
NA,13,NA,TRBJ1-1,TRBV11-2,TGTGCCAGCAGCTTATCGGTGAACACTGAAGCTTTCTTT,CASSLSVNTEAFF
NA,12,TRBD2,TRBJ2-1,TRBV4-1,TGCGCCAGCAGCCCCGTTGGGGGGGTGCAGTTCTTC,CASSPVGGVQFF
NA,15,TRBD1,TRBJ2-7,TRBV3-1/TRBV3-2,TGTGCCAGCAGCCTACGGGACAGCCCCACCTACGAGCAGTACTTC,CASSLRDSPTYEQYF
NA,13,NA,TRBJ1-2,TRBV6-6,TGTGCCAGCAGCCCCGACAGTAACTATGGCTACACCTTC,CASSPDSNYGYTF
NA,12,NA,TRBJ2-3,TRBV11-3,TGTGCCAGCAGCTTAGAGGGCTGCACGCAGTATTTT,CASSLEGCTQYF
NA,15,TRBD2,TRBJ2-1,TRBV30,TGTGCCTGGAGTCGGACTAGCGGGAGCTACGGTGAGCAGTTCTTC,CAWSRTSGSYGEQFF
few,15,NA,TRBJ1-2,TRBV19,TGTGCCAGTAGCCCCACAGGGTTCCCGAACTATGGCTACACCTTC,CASSPTGFPNYGYTF
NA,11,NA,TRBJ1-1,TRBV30,TGTGCCTGGAGTGTAACGGGGGTAGCTTTCTTT,CAWSVTGVAFF
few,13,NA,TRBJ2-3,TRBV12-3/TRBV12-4,TGTGCCAGCAGTTCCCGGGACATCGGGGCGCAGTATTTT,CASSSRDIGAQYF
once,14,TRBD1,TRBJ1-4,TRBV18,TGTGCCAGCTCAACGACAGGGCAGGGGGAAAAACTGTTTTTT,CASSTTGQGEKLFF
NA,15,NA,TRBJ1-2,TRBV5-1,TGCGCCAGCAGCGAGCCGGGAGCGGGGACCGCTGGCTACACCTTC,CASSEPGAGTAGYTF
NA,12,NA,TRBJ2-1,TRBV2,TGTGCCAGCAGCCCCCAGAGGGTGGAGCAGTTCTTC,CASSPQRVEQFF
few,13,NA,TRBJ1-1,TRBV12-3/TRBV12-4,TGTGCCAGCACCCTTCTGTTGAACACTGAAGCTTTCTTT,CASTLLLNTEAFF
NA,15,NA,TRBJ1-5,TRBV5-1,TGCGCCAGCACGAGACCAGACACCGATGATCAGCCCCAGCATTTT,CASTRPDTDDQPQHF
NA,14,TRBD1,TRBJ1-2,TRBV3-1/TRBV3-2,TGTGCCAGCAGCCAACTACAGGGGCTGCGGGGCTACACCTTC,CASSQLQGLRGYTF
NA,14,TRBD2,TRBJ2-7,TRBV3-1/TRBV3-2,TGTGCCAGCAGCCCCGATTGGGGGGGGTACGAGCAGTACTTC,CASSPDWGGYEQYF
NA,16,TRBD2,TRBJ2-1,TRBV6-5,TGTGCCAGCAGTTACGGACTAGCGGGGGGGAAAAATGAGCAGTTCTTC,CASSYGLAGGKNEQFF
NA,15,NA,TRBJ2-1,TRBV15,TGTGCCACCAGCAGAGTGGTCGGGAAGGTTAATGAGCAGTTCTTC,CATSRVVGKVNEQFF
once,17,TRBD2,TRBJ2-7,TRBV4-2,TGTGCCAGCAGCCAACCCCTGACTAGCTTGAGCTCCTACGAGCAGTACTTC,CASSQPLTSLSSYEQYF
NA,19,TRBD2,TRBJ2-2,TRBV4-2,TGTGCCAGCAGCCAAGATAGACTAGCGGGCACTTTGGGGACCGGGGAGCTGTTTTTT,CASSQDRLAGTLGTGELFF
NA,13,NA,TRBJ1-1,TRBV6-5,TGTGCCAGCAGTTCCACGGTGAACACTGAAGCTTTCTTT,CASSSTVNTEAFF
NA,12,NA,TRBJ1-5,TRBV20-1,TGCAGTGCTAGTGCGGGTTTTCAGCCCCAGCATTTT,CSASAGFQPQHF
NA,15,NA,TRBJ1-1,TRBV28,TGTGCCAGCAGTGCAACAGCGGGGGGCGGCACTGAAGCTTTCTTT,CASSATAGGGTEAFF
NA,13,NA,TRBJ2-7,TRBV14,TGTGCCAGCAGCCAAGATCTCGGTTTCGAGCAGTACTTC,CASSQDLGFEQYF
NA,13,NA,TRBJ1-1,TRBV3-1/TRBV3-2,TGTGCCAGCAGCCAAGATTTGGGAGTCCGGGCTTTCTTT,CASSQDLGVRAFF
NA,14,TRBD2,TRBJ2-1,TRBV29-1,TGCAGCGTGTCGAGCGGGAGGGGTCTGAGGGAGCAGTTCTTC,CSVSSGRGLREQFF
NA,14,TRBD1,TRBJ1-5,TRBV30,TGTGCCTGGAGTTACACAGGGGGGAATCAGCCCCAGCATTTT,CAWSYTGGNQPQHF
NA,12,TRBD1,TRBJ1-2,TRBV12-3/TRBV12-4,TGTGCCAGCGGACAGGGTGACTATGGCTACACCTTC,CASGQGDYGYTF
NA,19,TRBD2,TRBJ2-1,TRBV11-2,TGTGCCAGCAGCTTAGACTCCCTAGCGGGGGGACCCTCCTACAATGAGCAGTTCTTC,CASSLDSLAGGPSYNEQFF
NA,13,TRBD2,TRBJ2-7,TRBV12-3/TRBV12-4,TGTGCCAGCAGGGGGGGAGGGCAATACGAGCAGTACTTC,CASRGGGQYEQYF
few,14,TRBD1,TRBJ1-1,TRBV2,TGTGCCAGCACTCTACAGGGGACCAACACTGAAGCTTTCTTT,CASTLQGTNTEAFF
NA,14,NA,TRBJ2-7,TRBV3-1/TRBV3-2,TGTGCCAGCAGCCAGACAGGAATCTCCTACGAGCAGTACTTC,CASSQTGISYEQYF
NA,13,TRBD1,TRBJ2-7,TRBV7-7,TGTGCTAGCAGCCGGGACAGAGGCTACGAGCAGTACTTC,CASSRDRGYEQYF
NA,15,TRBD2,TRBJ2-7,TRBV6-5,TGTGCCAGCAGTTATACCCTAGCGGGGGGCTACGAGCAGTACTTC,CASSYTLAGGYEQYF
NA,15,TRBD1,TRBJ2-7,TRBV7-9,TGTGCCAGCAGCCGTTTGCCGGGACAGTTCCACGAGCAGTACTTC,CASSRLPGQFHEQYF
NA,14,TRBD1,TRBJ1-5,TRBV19,TGTGCCAGTAGTACTACAGGGGGCCACCAGCCCCAGCATTTT,CASSTTGGHQPQHF
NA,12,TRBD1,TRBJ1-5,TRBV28,TGTGCCACGACAGGGGTTATTGGGCCCCAGCATTTT,CATTGVIGPQHF
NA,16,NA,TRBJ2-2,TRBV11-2,TGTGCCAGCAGCGCACAGGTGGTAGTGGGGACCGGGGAGCTGTTTTTT,CASSAQVVVGTGELFF
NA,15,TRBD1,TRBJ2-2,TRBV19,TGTGCCAGTAGTTTCCGGGACAGCTACACCGGGGAGCTGTTTTTT,CASSFRDSYTGELFF
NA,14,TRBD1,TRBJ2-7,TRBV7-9,TGTGCCAGCAGTTCCCGACAGGGTACCTACGAGCAGTACTTC,CASSSRQGTYEQYF
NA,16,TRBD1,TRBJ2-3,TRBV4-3,TGCGCCAGCAGCCAAGGGACAGGGGGCACCACAGATACGCAGTATTTT,CASSQGTGGTTDTQYF
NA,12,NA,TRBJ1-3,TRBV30,TGTGCCTGGGCCCTCTCTGGAAACACCATATATTTT,CAWALSGNTIYF
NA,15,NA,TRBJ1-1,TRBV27,TGTGCCAGCAGTTCACAAGCACAGGGAATCACTGAAGCTTTCTTT,CASSSQAQGITEAFF
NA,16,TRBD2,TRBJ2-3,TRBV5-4,TGTGCCAGCAGCCCAACAAGCGGGGGGGGTCGAGATACGCAGTATTTT,CASSPTSGGGRDTQYF
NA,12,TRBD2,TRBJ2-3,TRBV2,TGTGCCAGCAGTGAACTAGCGGGTACGCAGTATTTT,CASSELAGTQYF
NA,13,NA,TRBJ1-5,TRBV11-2,TGTGCCAGCAGCTTAGATCGAGGTCAGCCCCAGCATTTT,CASSLDRGQPQHF
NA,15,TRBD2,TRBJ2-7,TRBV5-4,TGTGCCAGCAGCACGGGGACTAGCGGGCCCTACGAGCAGTACTTC,CASSTGTSGPYEQYF
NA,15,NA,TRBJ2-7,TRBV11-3,TGTGCCAGCAGCGTAAACGGAGGGACCGGGCGGGAGCAGTACTTC,CASSVNGGTGREQYF
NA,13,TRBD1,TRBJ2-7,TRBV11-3,TGTGCCAGCAGCTTGTACAGGGGCTACGAGCAGTACTTC,CASSLYRGYEQYF
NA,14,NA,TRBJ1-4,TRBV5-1,TGCGCCAGCAGCTACGGAGGTTCGGGTGAAAAACTGTTTTTT,CASSYGGSGEKLFF
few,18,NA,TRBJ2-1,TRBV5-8,TGTGCCAGCCCTAGAGGGCAGGGGAGACCTCGCTCCTACAATGAGCAGTTCTTC,CASPRGQGRPRSYNEQFF
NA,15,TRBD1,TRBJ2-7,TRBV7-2,TGTGCCAGCAGCTTAGCCAGGGGGCTAGTTTACGAGCAGTACTTC,CASSLARGLVYEQYF
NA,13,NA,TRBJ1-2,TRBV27,TGTGCCAGCAGTCGTTTAGGCGGCGGCGGCTACACCTTC,CASSRLGGGGYTF
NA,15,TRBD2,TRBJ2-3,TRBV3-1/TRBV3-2,TGTGCCAGCAGCCAAGGTAGCGGGAGCACAGATACGCAGTATTTT,CASSQGSGSTDTQYF
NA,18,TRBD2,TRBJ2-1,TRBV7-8,TGTGCCAGCAGCTTAGCGGGATATAGCGGGAACTCCTACAATGAGCAGTTCTTC,CASSLAGYSGNSYNEQFF
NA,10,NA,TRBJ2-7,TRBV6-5,TGTGCCAGCCCTGTATACGAGCAGTACTTC,CASPVYEQYF
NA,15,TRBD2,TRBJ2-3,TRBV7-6,TGTGCCAGCAGCACGGGACTAACCAGCACAGATACGCAGTATTTT,CASSTGLTSTDTQYF
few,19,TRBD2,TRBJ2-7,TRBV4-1,TGCGCCAGCAGCCAAGCCCTAAGCGGGAGGGCCGGTGAACCCTACGAGCAGTACTTC,CASSQALSGRAGEPYEQYF
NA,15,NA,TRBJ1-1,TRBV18,TGTGCCAGCTCACCGCCAACGCGGCGGGACACTGAAGCTTTCTTT,CASSPPTRRDTEAFF